One and the same sample provided the 18 T cell receptor beta chains below, sequenced in a study of blood T cell repertoires in COVID-19. Clones were read by immunoSEQ multiplex PCR, and TCRdb kept only the in-frame ones, dropping some. This repertoire shows 75,000 to 85,000 clones, over 70% found once; its top ten account for roughly 6.2%. Sequencing was performed on peripheral blood. These TCRs come from a man aged 45-65 years with active COVID-19.

This clone came up once. This chain connects TRBV19 to TRBJ1-6; 10 bases agree with TRBD1. This CDR3 is 14 amino acids long. CDR1 and CDR2 from the germline V gene are LNHDA and SQIVND (reference sequence). Trimming at V came to 7 bases and at J to 7 bases, leaving 4 bases not matched to a gene. This CDR3 reads CASTWTGGNSPLHF. The CDR3 DNA follows: TGTGCCAGTACCTGGACAGGGGGGAATTCACCCCTCCACTTT.

This chain links TRBV19 with TRBJ2-1; 9 positions agree with TRBD1. V shed 6 bases and J 4 bases; nucleotides not matched to a gene: 7. The CDR3 spans 15 residues. Germline V CDR1 and CDR2: LNHDA, SQIVND (reference sequence). The CDR3 is CASRTTGGLYNEQFF. The CDR3 region has the DNA TGTGCCAGTAGGACGACAGGGGGTCTATACAATGAGCAGTTCTTC.

The chain has TRBV28 and TRBJ2-5; 7 bases align to TRBD2. The germline V gene has CDR1 MDHEN and CDR2 SYDVKM. V gave up 3 bases and J gave up 2 bases; unmatched junction bases: 6. This CDR3 region has 15 residues. CDR3: CASSFAASGQETQYF. CDR3 nucleotide sequence: TGTGCCAGCAGTTTCGCGGCTAGCGGACAAGAGACCCAGTACTTC.

The chain combines TRBV5-1 with TRBJ1-1; D call uncertain. The CDR3 totals 14 residues. Germline loops: CDR1 SGHRS, CDR2 YFSETQ. The V end lost 1 base, the J end lost 0 bases, and 7 bases lay between the germline ends. The CDR3 DNA follows: TGCGCCAGCAGCTTGTTACAGATGAACACTGAAGCTTTCTTT. It yields the protein CASSLLQMNTEAFF.

This clone was observed a few times. The chain links TRBV27 to TRBJ1-5; D is unresolved. The CDR3 totals 14 residues. Trimming cost V 8 bases and J 0 bases, with 11 bases left between them. The germline CDR1 and CDR2 sequences are MNHEY and SMNVEV (reference sequence). The CDR3 here is CASGRIYSNQPQHF. Written as DNA, the CDR3 is TGTGCCAGCGGCAGGATTTATAGCAATCAGCCCCAGCATTTT.

The chain employs TRBV5-8 and TRBJ1-1; no reliable D call. Germline V gene lookup returns CDR1 SGHTS and CDR2 YDEGEE. The CDR3 totals 13 residues. The V and J ends lost 0 bases and 1 base respectively, with 4 bases between them. The DNA for the CDR3 is TGTGCCAGCAGCTTGGCCGGGAACACTGAAGCTTTCTTT. Amino acids: CASSLAGNTEAFF. The full variable domain, its missing parts supplied by reference TRBV5-8 and TRBJ1-1, is EAGVTQSPTHLIKTRGQQATLRCSPISGHTSVYWYQQALGLGLQFLLWYDEGEERNRGNFPPRFSGRQFPNYSSELNVNALELEDSALYLCASSLAGNTEAFFGQGTRLTVV.

The gene calls are TRBV9 and TRBJ1-1; D perhaps matches TRBD1 (5 bases). The V gene lost 4 bases and the J gene lost 7 bases, with 14 bases spanning the gap. Germline loops: CDR1 SGDLS, CDR2 YYNGEE. The CDR3 contains 13 residues. The chain's CDR3 is CASSTRQWDEAFF. Here the CDR3 DNA reads TGTGCCAGCAGCACCCGACAGTGGGATGAAGCTTTCTTT.

The V gene is TRBV10-3, the J gene TRBJ2-7, with 8 bases that match TRBD1. The CDR3 loop spans 13 amino acids. Germline assignment: CDR1 ENHRY and CDR2 SYGVKD. Trimming cost V 2 bases and J 7 bases; bases outside gene matches: 4. The CDR3 DNA is TGTGCCATCAGTGAGCGGGGACAGGCTGAGCAGTACTTC. This encodes CAISERGQAEQYF.

The V and J genes are TRBV5-6 and TRBJ1-2; 10 nucleotides agree with TRBD1. This CDR3 has 14 residues. Per germline, CDR1 SGHDT and CDR2 YYEEEE. With 4 bases clipped from V and 5 bases from J, the junction kept 5 bases outside the gene matches. The CDR3 loop reads CASSRSDRGYGYTF. The CDR3 DNA follows: TGTGCCAGCAGCAGATCGGACAGGGGGTATGGCTACACCTTC.

The rearrangement uses TRBV19 and TRBJ1-1, with a tentative D call TRBD1 (5 bases). The CDR3 covers 12 residues. The germline V and J ends were trimmed by 8 bases and 4 bases, with 11 bases remaining between them. Germline V gives CDR1 LNHDA, CDR2 SQIVND (reference sequence). CDR3 in DNA: TGTGCCAGTCACCGGCAGGGCACTGAAGCTTTCTTT. Amino acids: CASHRQGTEAFF.

This chain joins TRBV6-5 and TRBJ2-7; D uncertain. Germline CDR1 MNHEY, CDR2 SVGAGI. The CDR3 length is 10 residues. V dropped 2 bases and J dropped 7 bases, with 3 bases sitting between them. The CDR3 nucleotides read TGTGCCAGCAGTTACCCTGAGCAGTACTTC. It translates to CASSYPEQYF.

The chain has TRBV7-2 and TRBJ1-5; weak D call: TRBD1 (5 bases). Germline lookup yields CDR1 SGHTA and CDR2 FQGNSA. Trimming stripped 5 bases from V and 4 bases from J, with 12 bases between. CDR3 size: 14 residues. The CDR3 region is CASSNGRTNQPQHF. The DNA of the CDR3 is TGTGCCAGCAGCAATGGACGGACAAATCAGCCCCAGCATTTT.

The CDR3 sequence is CASSHYAAEPNSPLHF. The DNA for the CDR3 is TGTGCCAGTAGTCATTACGCCGCGGAGCCTAATTCACCCCTCCACTTT. The V call is TRBV19, the J call TRBJ1-6; the D is unclear. V was pared by 5 bases and J by 6 bases, with 17 bases between. Germline CDR1 and CDR2: LNHDA and SQIVND (reference sequence). This CDR3 has 16 amino acids.

This sequence joins TRBV7-8 and TRBJ2-2; 7 bases match TRBD1. The germline V gene has CDR1 SGHVS and CDR2 FQNEAQ. The CDR3 length is 15 residues. The junction had 7 bases not matched to a gene; V was cut back by 5 bases and J by 4 bases. The CDR3 loop reads CASSTQGVVTGELFF. The CDR3 DNA reads TGTGCCAGCAGCACCCAGGGGGTGGTCACCGGGGAGCTGTTTTTT.

This chain joins TRBV3-1 (or the pseudogene TRBV3-2) and TRBJ2-1; D possibly corresponds to TRBD2 (5 bases). V was cut by 4 bases and J by 7 bases, with 17 bases left in between. Germline loops: CDR1 LGHDT, CDR2 YNNKEL (reference sequence). This CDR3 has 15 residues. CDR3 in DNA: TGTGCCAGCAGCCGAGGTGGTGGGGAGACAAATGAGCAGTTCTTC. It yields the protein CASSRGGGETNEQFF.

The V gene is TRBV18, the J gene TRBJ2-7; 8 bases line up with TRBD2. The CDR3 is made up of 15 amino acids. After removal of 5 bases from V and 0 bases from J, the junction contained 6 bases not matched to a gene. Germline CDR1 is KGHSH and CDR2 is LQKENI. This chain's CDR3 is CASSSGLASSYEQYF. Here the CDR3 DNA reads TGTGCCAGCTCATCAGGACTAGCTAGCTCCTACGAGCAGTACTTC.

This chain uses TRBV15 with TRBJ2-5, with a possible D match to TRBD2 (5 bases). Trimming cost V 3 bases and J 10 bases, with 15 bases left between them. Per the germline V gene, CDR1 is LNHNV and CDR2 is YYDKDF (reference sequence). The CDR3 is made up of 13 amino acids. Written as DNA, the CDR3 is TGTGCCACCAGCAGGAGAGGAGGCTACGGCCAGTACTTC. This codes for CATSRRGGYGQYF.

The chain couples TRBV7-2 to TRBJ2-3, with D perhaps matching TRBD2 (6 bases). Germline CDR1 reads SGHTA; CDR2 reads FQGNSA. The CDR3 is 17 amino acids. The V end lost 5 bases, the J end lost 1 base, and 19 bases lay between the germline ends. CDR3 DNA sequence: TGTGCCAGCAGCCCACATCTCGCGGGGCAGGGCACAGATACGCAGTATTTT. It translates to CASSPHLAGQGTDTQYF. Based on the CDR3 plus reference TRBV7-2 and TRBJ2-3, the full variable domain is GAGVSQSPSNKVTEKGKDVELRCDPISGHTALYWYRQSLGQGLEFLIYFQGNSAPDKSGLPSDRFSAERTGGSVSTLTIQRTQQEDSAVYLCASSPHLAGQGTDTQYFGPGTRLTVL.